This is a list of T cell receptor beta chains from one sample in a study of regulatory T cells in long-lasting Graves disease. TCRdb passed the multiplex PCR reads through MiXCR, listing each CDR3 protein once. The table includes some 350,000 distinct CDR3 sequences, 15% to 20% detected once. This same sample was also taken into another study, of T cells in Graves' hyperthyroidism and ophthalmopathy.

The sample was peripheral blood mononuclear cells (PBMCs), taken at new diagnosis, from a patient treated with antithyroid drugs. These receptors were obtained from a woman aged 18-29 years with Graves disease. Each CDR3 is given with its conserved first and last residue. Each record gives: D gene, V gene, J gene, clone size, CDR3 protein, CDR3 DNA. A D gene is named only where the DNA matches it firmly. Size is stated for part of the rows, as once, few or many counts, or as a class when the clone is expanded.

d_gene: .
v_gene: TRBV7-9
j_gene: TRBJ2-5
abundance: many
CDR3aa: CASRNGTLGTQYF
CDR3nt: TGTGCCAGCAGGAACGGGACATTGGGGACCCAGTACTTC

d_gene: TRBD1
v_gene: TRBV6-1
j_gene: TRBJ1-2
abundance: many
CDR3aa: CASSIRDRGDGYTF
CDR3nt: TGTGCCAGCAGTATCCGGGACAGGGGTGACGGCTACACCTTC

d_gene: .
v_gene: TRBV28
j_gene: TRBJ1-1
abundance: many
CDR3aa: CASSSRPGHLNKGLEAFF
CDR3nt: TGTGCCAGCAGCTCCCGACCGGGACACCTGAACAAGGGGCTTGAAGCTTTCTTT

d_gene: .
v_gene: TRBV12-3/TRBV12-4
j_gene: TRBJ2-5
abundance: many
CDR3aa: CASKRATGETQYF
CDR3nt: TGTGCCAGCAAAAGGGCGACTGGGGAGACCCAGTACTTC

d_gene: TRBD1
v_gene: TRBV3-1
j_gene: TRBJ1-6
abundance: .
CDR3aa: CASSQGQLSNSPLHF
CDR3nt: TGTGCCAGCAGCCAGGGACAGTTATCTAATTCACCCCTCCACTTT

d_gene: .
v_gene: TRBV5-5
j_gene: TRBJ1-2
abundance: .
CDR3aa: CASSLVGNDYGYTF
CDR3nt: TGTGCCAGCAGCTTAGTGGGGAACGACTATGGCTACACCTTC

d_gene: .
v_gene: TRBV15
j_gene: TRBJ2-5
abundance: many
CDR3aa: CATSRDPTGQETQYF
CDR3nt: TGTGCCACCAGCAGAGATCCGACTGGGCAAGAGACCCAGTACTTC

d_gene: .
v_gene: TRBV7-9
j_gene: TRBJ2-7
abundance: .
CDR3aa: CASSQTTSEQYF
CDR3nt: TGTGCCAGCAGCCAAACGACATCCGAGCAGTACTTC

d_gene: TRBD2
v_gene: TRBV7-8
j_gene: TRBJ2-7
abundance: many
CDR3aa: CASSLVERGGREQYF
CDR3nt: TGTGCCAGCAGCTTAGTTGAGCGGGGAGGCAGGGAGCAGTACTTC

d_gene: .
v_gene: TRBV5-1
j_gene: TRBJ1-1
abundance: many
CDR3aa: CASRTGGHTEAFF
CDR3nt: TGCGCCAGCAGGACGGGGGGCCACACTGAAGCTTTCTTT

d_gene: .
v_gene: TRBV3-1
j_gene: TRBJ1-5
abundance: many
CDR3aa: CASSQDPGGRNQPQHF
CDR3nt: TGTGCCAGCAGCCAAGATCCAGGTGGACGCAATCAGCCCCAGCATTTT

d_gene: .
v_gene: TRBV12-3/TRBV12-4
j_gene: TRBJ1-1
abundance: many
CDR3aa: CASSAKGGNTEAFF
CDR3nt: TGTGCCAGCAGTGCGAAAGGGGGGAACACTGAAGCTTTCTTT

d_gene: TRBD2
v_gene: TRBV5-1
j_gene: TRBJ2-2
abundance: .
CDR3aa: CASRAELAGDQATGELFF
CDR3nt: TGCGCCAGCAGAGCGGAACTAGCGGGAGATCAAGCCACCGGGGAGCTGTTTTTT

d_gene: .
v_gene: TRBV20-1
j_gene: TRBJ1-6
abundance: .
CDR3aa: CSASLIGGRYNSPLHF
CDR3nt: TGCAGTGCTAGTTTGATCGGGGGGAGGTATAATTCACCCCTCCACTTT

d_gene: TRBD2
v_gene: TRBV2
j_gene: TRBJ2-3
abundance: many
CDR3aa: CASSLAGGARSTDTQYF
CDR3nt: TGTGCCAGCAGTCTGGCGGGGGGCGCCCGGAGCACAGATACGCAGTATTTT